This TCR beta chain is drawn from a study of PD-1 blockade in mismatch repair-deficient tumors. Overall study context: Patients had approximately 11 mismatch repair-deficient cancer types and were previously treated and progressing.

The TCR-sequenced patients were a few responders to pembrolizumab. V was pared by 2 bases and J by 0 bases, with 9 bases between. This CDR3 has 15 amino acids. Germline CDR1 and CDR2: SGHRS and YFSETQ. Some clones are missing from TCRdb's copy, which holds only in-frame ones; the method was immunoSEQ multiplex PCR. The sample carries about 25,000 clones, less than 85% recorded once. This clone appeared once. This specimen consisted of PBMCs, obtained before pembrolizumab treatment. The rearrangement uses TRBV5-1 and TRBJ1-5, with D maybe TRBD1 (6 bases). The origin of this receptor is an adult with mismatch repair-deficient cancer. CDR3 sequence (DNA): TGCGCCAGCAGCTTAGGGACAAGTAGCAATCAGCCCCAGCATTTT. It specifies CASSLGTSSNQPQHF.